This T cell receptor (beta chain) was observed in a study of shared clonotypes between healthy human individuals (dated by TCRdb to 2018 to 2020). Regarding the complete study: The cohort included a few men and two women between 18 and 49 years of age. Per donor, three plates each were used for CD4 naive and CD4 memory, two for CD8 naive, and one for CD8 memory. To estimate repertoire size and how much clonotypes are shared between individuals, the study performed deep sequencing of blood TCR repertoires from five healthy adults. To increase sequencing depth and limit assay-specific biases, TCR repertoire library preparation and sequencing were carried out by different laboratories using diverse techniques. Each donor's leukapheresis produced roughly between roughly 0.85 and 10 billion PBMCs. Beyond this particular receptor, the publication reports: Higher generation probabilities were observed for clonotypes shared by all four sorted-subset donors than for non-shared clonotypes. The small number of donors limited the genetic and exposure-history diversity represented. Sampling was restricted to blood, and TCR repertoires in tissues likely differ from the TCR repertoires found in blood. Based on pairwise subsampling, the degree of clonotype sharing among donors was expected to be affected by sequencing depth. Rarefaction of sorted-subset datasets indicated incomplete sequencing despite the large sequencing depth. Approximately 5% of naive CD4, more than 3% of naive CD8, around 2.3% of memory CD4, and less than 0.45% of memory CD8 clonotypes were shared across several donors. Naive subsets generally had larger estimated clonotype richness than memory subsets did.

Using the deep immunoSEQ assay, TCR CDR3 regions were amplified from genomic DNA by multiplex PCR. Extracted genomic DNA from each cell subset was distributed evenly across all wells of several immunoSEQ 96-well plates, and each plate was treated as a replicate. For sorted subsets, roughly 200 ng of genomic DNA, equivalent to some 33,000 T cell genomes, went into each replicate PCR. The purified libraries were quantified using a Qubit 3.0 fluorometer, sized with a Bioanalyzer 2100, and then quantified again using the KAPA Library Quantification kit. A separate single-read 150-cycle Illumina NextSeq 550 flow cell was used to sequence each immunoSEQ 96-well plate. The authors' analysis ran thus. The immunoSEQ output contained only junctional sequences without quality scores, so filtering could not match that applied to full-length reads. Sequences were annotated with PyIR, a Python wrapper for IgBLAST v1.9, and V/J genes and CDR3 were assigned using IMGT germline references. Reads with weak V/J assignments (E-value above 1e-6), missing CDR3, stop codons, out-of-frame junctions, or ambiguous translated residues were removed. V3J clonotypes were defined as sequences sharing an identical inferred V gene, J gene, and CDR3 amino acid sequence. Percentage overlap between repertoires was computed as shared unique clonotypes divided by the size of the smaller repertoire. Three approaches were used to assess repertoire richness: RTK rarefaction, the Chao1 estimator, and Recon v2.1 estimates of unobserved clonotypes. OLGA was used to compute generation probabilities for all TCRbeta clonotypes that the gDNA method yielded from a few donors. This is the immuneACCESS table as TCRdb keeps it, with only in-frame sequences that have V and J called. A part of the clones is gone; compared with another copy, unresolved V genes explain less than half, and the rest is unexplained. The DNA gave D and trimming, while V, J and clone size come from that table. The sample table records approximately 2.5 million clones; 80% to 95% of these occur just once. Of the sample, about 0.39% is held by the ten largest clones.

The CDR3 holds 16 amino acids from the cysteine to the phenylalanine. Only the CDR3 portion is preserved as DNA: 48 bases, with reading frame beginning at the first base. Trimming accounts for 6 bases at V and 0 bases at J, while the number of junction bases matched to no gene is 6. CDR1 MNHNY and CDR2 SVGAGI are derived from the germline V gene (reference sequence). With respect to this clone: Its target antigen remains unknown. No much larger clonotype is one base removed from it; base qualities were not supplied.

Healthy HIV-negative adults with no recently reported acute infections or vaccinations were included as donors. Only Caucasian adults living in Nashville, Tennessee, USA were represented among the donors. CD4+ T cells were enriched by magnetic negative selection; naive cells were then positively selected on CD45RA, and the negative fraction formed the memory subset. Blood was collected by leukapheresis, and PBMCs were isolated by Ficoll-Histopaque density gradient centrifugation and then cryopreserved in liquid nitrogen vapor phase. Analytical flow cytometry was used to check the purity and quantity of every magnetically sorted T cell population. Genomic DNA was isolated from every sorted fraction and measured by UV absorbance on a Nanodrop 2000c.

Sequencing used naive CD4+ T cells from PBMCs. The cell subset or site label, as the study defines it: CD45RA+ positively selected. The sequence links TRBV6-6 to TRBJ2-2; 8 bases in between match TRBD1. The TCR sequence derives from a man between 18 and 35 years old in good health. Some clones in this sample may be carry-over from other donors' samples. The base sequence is TGTGCCAGCAGCTACAGACAGGGGCCGAACACCGGGGAGCTGTTTTTT. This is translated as CASSYRQGPNTGELFF.